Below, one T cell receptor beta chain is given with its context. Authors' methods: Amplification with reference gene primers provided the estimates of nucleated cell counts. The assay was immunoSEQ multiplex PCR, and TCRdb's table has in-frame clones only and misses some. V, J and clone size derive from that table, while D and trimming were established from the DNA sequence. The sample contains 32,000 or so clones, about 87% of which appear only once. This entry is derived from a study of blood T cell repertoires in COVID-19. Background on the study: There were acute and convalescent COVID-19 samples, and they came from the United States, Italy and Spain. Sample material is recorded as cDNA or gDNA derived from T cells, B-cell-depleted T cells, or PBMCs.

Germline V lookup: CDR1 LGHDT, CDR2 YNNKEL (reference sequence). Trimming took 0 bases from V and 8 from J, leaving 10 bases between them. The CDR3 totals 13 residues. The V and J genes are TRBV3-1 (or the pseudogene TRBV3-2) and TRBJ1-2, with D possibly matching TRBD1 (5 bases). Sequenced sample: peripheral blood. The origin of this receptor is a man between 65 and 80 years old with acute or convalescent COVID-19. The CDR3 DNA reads TGTGCCAGCAGCCAAGATCGGGGGGAAGGCTACACCTTC. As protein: CASSQDRGEGYTF.